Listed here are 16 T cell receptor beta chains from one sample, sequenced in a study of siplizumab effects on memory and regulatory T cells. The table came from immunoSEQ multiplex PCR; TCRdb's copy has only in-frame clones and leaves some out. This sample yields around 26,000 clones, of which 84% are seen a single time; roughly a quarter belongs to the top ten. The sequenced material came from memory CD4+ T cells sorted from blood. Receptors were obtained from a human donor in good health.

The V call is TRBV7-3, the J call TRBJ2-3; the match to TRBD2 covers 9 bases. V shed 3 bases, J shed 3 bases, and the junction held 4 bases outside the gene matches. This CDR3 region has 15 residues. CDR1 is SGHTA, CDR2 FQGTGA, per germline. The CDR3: CASSFSGSVTDTQYF. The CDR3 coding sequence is TGTGCCAGCAGCTTTAGCGGGAGTGTAACAGATACGCAGTATTTT. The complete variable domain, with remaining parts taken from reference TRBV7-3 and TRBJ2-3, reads GAGVSQTPSNKVTEKGKYVELRCDPISGHTALYWYRQSLGQGPEFLIYFQGTGAADDSGLPNDRFFAVRPEGSVSTLKIQRTERGDSAVYLCASSFSGSVTDTQYFGPGTRLTVL.

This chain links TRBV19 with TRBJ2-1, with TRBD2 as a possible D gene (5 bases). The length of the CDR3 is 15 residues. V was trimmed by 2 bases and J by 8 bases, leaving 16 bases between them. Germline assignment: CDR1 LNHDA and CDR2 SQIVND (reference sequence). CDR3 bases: TGTGCCAGTAGTATACGGACGCGCACCGGGGATGAGCAGTTCTTC. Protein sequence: CASSIRTRTGDEQFF.

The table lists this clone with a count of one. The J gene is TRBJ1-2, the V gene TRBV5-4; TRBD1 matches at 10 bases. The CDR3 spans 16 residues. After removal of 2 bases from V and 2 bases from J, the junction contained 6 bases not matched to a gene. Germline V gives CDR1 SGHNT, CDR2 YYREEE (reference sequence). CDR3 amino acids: CASSLPGQGQNYGYTF. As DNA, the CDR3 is TGTGCCAGCAGCTTACCGGGACAGGGGCAAAACTATGGCTACACCTTC. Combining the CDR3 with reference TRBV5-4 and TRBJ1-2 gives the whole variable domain ETGVTQSPTHLIKTRGQQVTLRCSSQSGHNTVSWYQQALGQGPQFIFQYYREEENGRGNFPPRFSGLQFPNYSSELNVNALELDDSALYLCASSLPGQGQNYGYTFGSGTRLTVV.

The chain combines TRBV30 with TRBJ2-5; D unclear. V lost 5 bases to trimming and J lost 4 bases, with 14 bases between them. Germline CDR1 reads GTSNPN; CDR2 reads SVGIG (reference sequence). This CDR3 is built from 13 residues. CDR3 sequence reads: CAWGKGIGETQYF. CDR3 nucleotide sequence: TGTGCCTGGGGAAAGGGCATTGGAGAGACCCAGTACTTC.

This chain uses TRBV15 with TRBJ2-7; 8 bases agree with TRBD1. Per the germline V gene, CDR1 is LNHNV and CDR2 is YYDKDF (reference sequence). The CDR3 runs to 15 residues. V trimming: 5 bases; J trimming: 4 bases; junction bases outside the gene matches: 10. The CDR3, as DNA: TGTGCCACCAGCTTGGGATTAGGACAGGGATACGAGCAGTACTTC. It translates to CATSLGLGQGYEQYF.

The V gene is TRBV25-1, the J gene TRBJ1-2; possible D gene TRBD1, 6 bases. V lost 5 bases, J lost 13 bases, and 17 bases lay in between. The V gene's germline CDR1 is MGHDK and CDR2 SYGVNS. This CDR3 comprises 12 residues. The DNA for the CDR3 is TGTGCCAGCAGTTCAGGGGAAGCGAGAATCACCTTC. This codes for CASSSGEARITF.

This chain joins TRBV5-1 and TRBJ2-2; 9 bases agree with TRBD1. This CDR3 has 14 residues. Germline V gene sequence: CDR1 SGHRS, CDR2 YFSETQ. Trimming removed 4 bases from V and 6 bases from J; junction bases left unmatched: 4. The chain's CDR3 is CASSSTGGSGELFF. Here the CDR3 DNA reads TGCGCCAGCAGCAGTACAGGGGGCTCCGGGGAGCTGTTTTTT.

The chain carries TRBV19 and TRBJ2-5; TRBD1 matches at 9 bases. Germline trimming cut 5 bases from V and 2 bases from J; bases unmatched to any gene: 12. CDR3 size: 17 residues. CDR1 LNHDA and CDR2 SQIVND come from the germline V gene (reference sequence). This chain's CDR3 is CASSVRGTGTTQETQYF. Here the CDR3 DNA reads TGTGCCAGTAGTGTTCGGGGGACAGGGACGACTCAAGAGACCCAGTACTTC.

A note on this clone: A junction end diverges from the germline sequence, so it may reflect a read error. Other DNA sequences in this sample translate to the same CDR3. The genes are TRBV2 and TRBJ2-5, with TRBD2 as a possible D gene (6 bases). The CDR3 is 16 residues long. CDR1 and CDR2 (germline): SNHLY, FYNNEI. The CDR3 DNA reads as TGTGCCAGCAGTGAAGTTGTTGGAGGGACGCAAGAGACTCAGTACTTC. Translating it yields CASSEVVGGTQETQYF.

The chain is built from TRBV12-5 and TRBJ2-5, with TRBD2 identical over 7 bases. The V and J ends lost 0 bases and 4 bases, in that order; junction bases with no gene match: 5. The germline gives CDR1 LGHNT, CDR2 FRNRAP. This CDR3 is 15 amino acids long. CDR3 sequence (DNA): TGTGCTAGTGGTTTGGTACTCGGGGGGAGAGAGACCCAGTACTTC. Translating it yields CASGLVLGGRETQYF.

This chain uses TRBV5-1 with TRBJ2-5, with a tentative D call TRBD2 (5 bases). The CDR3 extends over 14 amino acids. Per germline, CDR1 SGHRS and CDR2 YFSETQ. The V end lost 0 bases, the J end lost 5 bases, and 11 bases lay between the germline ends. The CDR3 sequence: CASSLVGNDETQYF. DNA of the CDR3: TGCGCCAGCAGCTTGGTCGGGAATGATGAGACCCAGTACTTC.

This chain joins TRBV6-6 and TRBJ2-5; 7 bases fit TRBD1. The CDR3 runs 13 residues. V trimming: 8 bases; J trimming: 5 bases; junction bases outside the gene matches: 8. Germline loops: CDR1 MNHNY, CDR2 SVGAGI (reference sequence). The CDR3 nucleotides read TGTGCCAGCTGTCGACAGGGACAGGAGACCCAGTACTTC. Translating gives CASCRQGQETQYF.

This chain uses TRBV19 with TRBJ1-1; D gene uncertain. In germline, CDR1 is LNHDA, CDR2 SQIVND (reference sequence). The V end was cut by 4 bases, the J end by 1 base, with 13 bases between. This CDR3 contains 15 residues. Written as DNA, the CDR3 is TGTGCCAGTAGTACCTCCCATCTGCCGAACACTGAAGCTTTCTTT. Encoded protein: CASSTSHLPNTEAFF.

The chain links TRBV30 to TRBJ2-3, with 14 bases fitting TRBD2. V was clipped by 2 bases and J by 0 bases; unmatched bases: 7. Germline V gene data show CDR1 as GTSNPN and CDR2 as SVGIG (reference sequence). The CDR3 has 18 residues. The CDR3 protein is CAWSLRTSGRPSTDTQYF. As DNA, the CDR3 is TGTGCCTGGAGTCTACGGACTAGCGGGAGGCCTAGCACAGATACGCAGTATTTT.

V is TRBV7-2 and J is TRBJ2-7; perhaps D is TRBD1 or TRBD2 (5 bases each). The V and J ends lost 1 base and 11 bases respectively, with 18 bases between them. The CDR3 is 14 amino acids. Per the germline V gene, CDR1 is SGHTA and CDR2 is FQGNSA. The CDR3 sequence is CASSLDGRDRAKYF. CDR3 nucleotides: TGTGCCAGCAGCTTAGATGGTCGGGACCGAGCGAAGTACTTC.

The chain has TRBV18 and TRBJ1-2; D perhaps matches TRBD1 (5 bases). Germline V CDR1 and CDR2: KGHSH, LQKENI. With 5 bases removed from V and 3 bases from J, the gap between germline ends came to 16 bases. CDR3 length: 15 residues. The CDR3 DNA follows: TGTGCCAGCTCAACCACGCAAGGGGCCTACTATGGCTACACCTTC. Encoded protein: CASSTTQGAYYGYTF.